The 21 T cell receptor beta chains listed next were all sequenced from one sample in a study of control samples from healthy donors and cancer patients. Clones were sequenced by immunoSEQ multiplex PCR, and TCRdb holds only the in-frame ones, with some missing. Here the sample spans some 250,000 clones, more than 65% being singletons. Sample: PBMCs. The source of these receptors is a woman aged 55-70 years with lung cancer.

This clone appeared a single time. The CDR3 loop is CASNQGYGYTF. The CDR3 DNA sequence: TGTGCCAGCAACCAGGGCTATGGCTACACCTTC. The chain employs TRBV3-1 (or the pseudogene TRBV3-2) and TRBJ1-2; tentatively, D is TRBD1 (5 bases). The CDR3 totals 11 residues. Trimming pared 7 bases from V and 4 bases from J, leaving 7 bases between. Germline CDR1 and CDR2: LGHDT and YNNKEL (reference sequence).

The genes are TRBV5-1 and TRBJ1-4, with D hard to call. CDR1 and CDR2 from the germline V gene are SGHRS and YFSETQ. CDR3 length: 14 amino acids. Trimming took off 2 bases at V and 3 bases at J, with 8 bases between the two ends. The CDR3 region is CASSFFGPNEKLFF. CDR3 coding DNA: TGCGCCAGCAGCTTTTTTGGGCCTAATGAAAAACTGTTTTTT.

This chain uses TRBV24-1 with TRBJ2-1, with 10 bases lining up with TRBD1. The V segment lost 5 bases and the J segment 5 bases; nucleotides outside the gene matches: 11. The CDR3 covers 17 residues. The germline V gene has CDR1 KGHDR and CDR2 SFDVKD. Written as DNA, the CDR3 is TGTGCCACCAGTGTCCTACCGGGACAGGGGAAAGACAATGAGCAGTTCTTC. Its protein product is CATSVLPGQGKDNEQFF.

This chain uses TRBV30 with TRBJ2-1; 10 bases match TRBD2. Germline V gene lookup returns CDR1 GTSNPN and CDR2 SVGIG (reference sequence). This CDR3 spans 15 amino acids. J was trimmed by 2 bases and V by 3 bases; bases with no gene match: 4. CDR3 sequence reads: CAWRRLAGPYNEQFF. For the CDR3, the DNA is TGTGCCTGGAGGCGACTAGCGGGTCCCTACAATGAGCAGTTCTTC.

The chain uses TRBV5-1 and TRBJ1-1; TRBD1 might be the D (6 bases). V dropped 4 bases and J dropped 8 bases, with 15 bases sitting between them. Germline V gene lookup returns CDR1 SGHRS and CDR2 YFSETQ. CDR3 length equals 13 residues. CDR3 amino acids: CASSPGQNLEAFF. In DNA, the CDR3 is TGCGCCAGCAGCCCCGGACAGAATCTAGAAGCTTTCTTT.

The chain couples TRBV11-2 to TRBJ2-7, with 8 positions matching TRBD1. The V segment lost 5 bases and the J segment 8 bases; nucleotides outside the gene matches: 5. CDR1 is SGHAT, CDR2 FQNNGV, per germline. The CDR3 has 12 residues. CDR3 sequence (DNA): TGTGCCAGCAGCCAGGACAGGGAAAAGCAGTACTTC. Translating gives CASSQDREKQYF.

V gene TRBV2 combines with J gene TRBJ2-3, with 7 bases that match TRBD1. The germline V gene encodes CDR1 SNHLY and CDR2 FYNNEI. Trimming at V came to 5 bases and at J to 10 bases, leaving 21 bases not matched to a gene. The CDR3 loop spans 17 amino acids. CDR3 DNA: TGTGCCAGCAGTCCCCGGAGTGGGGGACAGATTGTTCCGGCGCAGTATTTT. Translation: CASSPRSGGQIVPAQYF. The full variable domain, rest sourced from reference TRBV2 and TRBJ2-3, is EPEVTQTPSHQVTQMGQEVILRCVPISNHLYFYWYRQILGQKVEFLVSFYNNEISEKSEIFDDQFSVERPDGSNFTLKIRSTKLEDSAMYFCASSPRSGGQIVPAQYFGPGTRLTVL.

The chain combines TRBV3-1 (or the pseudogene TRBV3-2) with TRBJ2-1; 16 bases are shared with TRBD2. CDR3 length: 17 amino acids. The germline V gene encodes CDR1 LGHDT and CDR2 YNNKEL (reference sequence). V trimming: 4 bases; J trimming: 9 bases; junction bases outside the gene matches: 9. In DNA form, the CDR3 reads TGTGCCAGCAGCCTCTCATCGGGACTAGCGGGAGGGGTTGAGCAGTTCTTC. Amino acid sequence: CASSLSSGLAGGVEQFF.

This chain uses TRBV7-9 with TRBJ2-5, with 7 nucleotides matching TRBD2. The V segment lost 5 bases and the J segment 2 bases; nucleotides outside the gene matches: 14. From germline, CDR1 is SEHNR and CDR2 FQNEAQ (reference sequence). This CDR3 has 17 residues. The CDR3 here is CASSPERGRTGQETQYF. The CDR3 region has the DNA TGTGCCAGCAGCCCAGAGCGGGGCCGGACGGGTCAAGAGACCCAGTACTTC.

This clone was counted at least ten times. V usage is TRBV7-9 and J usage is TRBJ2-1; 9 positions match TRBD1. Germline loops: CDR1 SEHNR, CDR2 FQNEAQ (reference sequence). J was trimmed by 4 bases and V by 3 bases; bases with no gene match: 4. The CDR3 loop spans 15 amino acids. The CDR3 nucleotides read TGTGCCAGCAGCTTCGTGGGGACAGGGTACAATGAGCAGTTCTTC. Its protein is CASSFVGTGYNEQFF.

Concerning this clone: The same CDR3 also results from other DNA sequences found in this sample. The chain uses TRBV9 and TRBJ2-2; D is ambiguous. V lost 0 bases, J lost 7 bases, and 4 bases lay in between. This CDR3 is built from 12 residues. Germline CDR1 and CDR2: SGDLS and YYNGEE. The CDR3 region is CASSVVGGELFF. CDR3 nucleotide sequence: TGTGCCAGCAGCGTAGTGGGCGGGGAGCTGTTTTTT.

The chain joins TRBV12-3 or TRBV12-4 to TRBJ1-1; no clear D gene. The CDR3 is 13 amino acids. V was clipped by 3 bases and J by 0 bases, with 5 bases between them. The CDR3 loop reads CASSFRMNTEAFF. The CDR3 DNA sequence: TGTGCCAGCAGTTTTAGGATGAACACTGAAGCTTTCTTT.

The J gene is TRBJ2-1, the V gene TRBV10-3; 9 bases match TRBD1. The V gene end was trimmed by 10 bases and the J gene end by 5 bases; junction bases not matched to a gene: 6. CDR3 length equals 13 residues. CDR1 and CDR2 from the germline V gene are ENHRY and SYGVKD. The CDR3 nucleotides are TGTGCCAGCTTCCGGACAGGGGACAATGAGCAGTTCTTC. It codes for CASFRTGDNEQFF.

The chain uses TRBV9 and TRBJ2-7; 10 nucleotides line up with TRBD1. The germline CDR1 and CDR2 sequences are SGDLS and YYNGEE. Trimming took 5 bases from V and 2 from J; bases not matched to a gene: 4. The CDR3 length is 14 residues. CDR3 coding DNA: TGTGCCAGCAGTAGTGGGACAGGGGCCTACGAGCAGTACTTC. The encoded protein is CASSSGTGAYEQYF. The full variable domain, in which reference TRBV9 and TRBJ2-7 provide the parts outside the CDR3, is DSGVTQTPKHLITATGQRVTLRCSPRSGDLSVYWYQQSLDQGLQFLIQYYNGEERAKGNILERFSAQQFPDLHSELNLSSLELGDSALYFCASSSGTGAYEQYFGPGTRLTVT.

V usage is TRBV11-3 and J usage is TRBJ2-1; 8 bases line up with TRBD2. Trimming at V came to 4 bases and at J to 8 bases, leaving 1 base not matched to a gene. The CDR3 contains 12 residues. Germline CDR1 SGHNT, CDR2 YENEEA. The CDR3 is CASSSGGHEQFF. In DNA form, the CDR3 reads TGTGCCAGCAGCTCGGGGGGGCATGAGCAGTTCTTC.

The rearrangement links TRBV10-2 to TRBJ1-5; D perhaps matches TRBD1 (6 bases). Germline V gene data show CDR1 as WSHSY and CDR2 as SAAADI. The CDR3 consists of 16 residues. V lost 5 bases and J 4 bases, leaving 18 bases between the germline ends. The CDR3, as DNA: TGCGCCAGCAGTCCCGATGGGGGGGGCGCGAATCAGCCCCAGCATTTT. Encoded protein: CASSPDGGGANQPQHF.

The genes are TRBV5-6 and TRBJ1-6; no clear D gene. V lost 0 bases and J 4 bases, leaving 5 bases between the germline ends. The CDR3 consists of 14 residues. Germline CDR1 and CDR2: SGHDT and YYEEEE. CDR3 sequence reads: CASSLVHYNSPLHF. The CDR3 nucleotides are TGTGCCAGCAGCTTGGTTCATTATAATTCACCCCTCCACTTT. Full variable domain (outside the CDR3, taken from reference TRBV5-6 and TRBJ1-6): DAGVTQSPTHLIKTRGQQVTLRCSPKSGHDTVSWYQQALGQGPQFIFQYYEEEERQRGNFPDRFSGHQFPNYSSELNVNALLLGDSALYLCASSLVHYNSPLHFGNGTRLTVT.

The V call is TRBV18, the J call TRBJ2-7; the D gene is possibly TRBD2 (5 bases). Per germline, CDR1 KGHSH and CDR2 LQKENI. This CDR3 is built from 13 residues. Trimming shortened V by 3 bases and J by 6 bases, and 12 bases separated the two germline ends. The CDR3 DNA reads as TGTGCCAGCTCACCCGGAGCGGAGACCGAGCAGTACTTC. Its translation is CASSPGAETEQYF.

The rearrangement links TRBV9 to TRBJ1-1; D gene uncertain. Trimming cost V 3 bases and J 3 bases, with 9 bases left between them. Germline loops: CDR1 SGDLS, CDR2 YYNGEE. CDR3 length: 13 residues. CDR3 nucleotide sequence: TGTGCCAGCAGCGGGGAAGGTTACACTGAAGCTTTCTTT. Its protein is CASSGEGYTEAFF. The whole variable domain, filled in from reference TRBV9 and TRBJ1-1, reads DSGVTQTPKHLITATGQRVTLRCSPRSGDLSVYWYQQSLDQGLQFLIQYYNGEERAKGNILERFSAQQFPDLHSELNLSSLELGDSALYFCASSGEGYTEAFFGQGTRLTVV.

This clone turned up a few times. CDR3 coding DNA: TGTGCCAGCCTCCGGAGCGGGGCGGGCACCGGGGAGCTGTTTTTT. Protein product: CASLRSGAGTGELFF. The chain employs TRBV7-3 and TRBJ2-2; 7 nucleotides align to TRBD2. Unmatched junction bases numbered 10, after V lost 8 bases and J lost 4 bases. The CDR3 extends over 15 amino acids. CDR1 is SGHTA and CDR2 is FQGTGA in the germline V gene.

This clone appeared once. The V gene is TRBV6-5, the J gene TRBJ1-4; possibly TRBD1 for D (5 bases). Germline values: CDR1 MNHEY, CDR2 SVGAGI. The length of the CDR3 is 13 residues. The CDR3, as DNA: TGTACCACTTCCCAGCAGGGATACGAAAAACTGTTTTTT. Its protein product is CTTSQQGYEKLFF.